Listed below are T cell receptor beta chains from one sample, sequenced in a study of CD8+CD57+ T cells in acquired aplastic anemia. TCRdb ran MiXCR on the reads and lists one entry per CDR3 protein. Counted here are around 15,000 distinct CDR3 sequences, over 35% occurring once; the ten biggest clones make up roughly 85%. The material sequenced was CD8+CD57+ T cells sorted from PBMCs. The receptors here all came from a human donor with aplastic anemia. The CDR3 runs from the conserved cysteine through the conserved F or W. D genes are given only for firm matches. Some rows mark clone size as missing; the rest say once, few, many or name a class of expanded clone.

J: TRBJ1-5; D: NA; length: 13; V: TRBV11-2; size: many; DNA: TGTGCCAGCAGCTTAGGTGCAGGTCAGCCCCAGCATTTT; CDR3: CASSLGAGQPQHF
J: TRBJ2-1; D: TRBD2; length: 15; V: TRBV15; size: few; DNA: TGTGCCACCAGCAACTGGCTAGCGGGAAACAATGAGCAGTTCTTC; CDR3: CATSNWLAGNNEQFF
J: TRBJ2-3; D: TRBD2; length: 19; V: TRBV14; size: many; DNA: TGTGCCAGCAGCCAAGATGGACTAGCGGGGGGGCTTGGCACAGATACGCAGTATTTT; CDR3: CASSQDGLAGGLGTDTQYF
J: TRBJ2-1; D: TRBD2; length: 17; V: TRBV19; size: few; DNA: TGTGCCAGTAGTATGGGAAGCGGGGGGGCCTCCTACGGTGAGCAGTTCTTC; CDR3: CASSMGSGGASYGEQFF
J: TRBJ2-1; D: NA; length: 15; V: TRBV15; size: many; DNA: TGTGCCACCAGCCATCCGCAGGGGGGGCACAATGAGCAGTTCTTC; CDR3: CATSHPQGGHNEQFF
J: TRBJ2-5; D: NA; length: 14; V: TRBV7-3; size: few; DNA: TGTGCCAGCAGCGCAGACAGGAACCAAGAGACCCAGTACTTC; CDR3: CASSADRNQETQYF
J: TRBJ2-1; D: NA; length: 14; V: TRBV19; size: few; DNA: TGTGCCAGTAGTACAGTGGGGACCTACAATGAGCAGTTCTTC; CDR3: CASSTVGTYNEQFF
J: TRBJ1-2; D: NA; length: 16; V: TRBV2; size: few; DNA: TGTGCCAGCAGTGAAGCGCTTGGGGGGCAGAACTATGGCTACACCTTC; CDR3: CASSEALGGQNYGYTF
J: TRBJ1-5; D: TRBD1; length: 14; V: TRBV10-1; size: NA; DNA: TGCGCCAGAGGAGGACAGGGACTCAATCAGCCCCAGCATTTT; CDR3: CARGGQGLNQPQHF
J: TRBJ2-2; D: TRBD2; length: 16; V: TRBV9; size: once; DNA: TGTGCCAGCAGCCCCGGGACTAGCTTTACCGGTTTGAAGCTGTTTTTT; CDR3: CASSPGTSFTGLKLFF
J: TRBJ2-2; D: NA; length: 15; V: TRBV2; size: NA; DNA: TGTGCCAGCAGGGACACCTACACGAACACCGGGGAGCTGTTTTTT; CDR3: CASRDTYTNTGELFF
J: TRBJ2-3; D: NA; length: 16; V: TRBV19; size: NA; DNA: TGTGCCAGTAGTATCAGGGGTGGAAGTCTAGCAGATACGCAGTATTTT; CDR3: CASSIRGGSLADTQYF